The 7 T cell receptor beta chains below were found in one sample sequenced in a study of blood T cell repertoires in COVID-19. Sequencing was performed with immunoSEQ multiplex PCR; in TCRdb, only in-frame clones are kept and a portion is missing. The repertoire has some 190,000 clones, approximately 80% of them found once; the top ten carry over 13%. The sample taken for sequencing was PBMCs or T cells enriched from blood (not recorded which). All receptors come from a man in his 60s who had been exposed to COVID-19.

V is TRBV10-3 and J is TRBJ2-1; TRBD2 matches at 7 bases. The CDR3 has 15 amino acids. Germline-derived CDR1 and CDR2 are ENHRY and SYGVKD. The V gene end was trimmed by 6 bases and the J gene end by 0 bases; junction bases not matched to a gene: 5. The CDR3 region is CAIRESGNSYNEQFF. In nucleotides, the CDR3 is TGTGCCATCAGGGAGAGCGGGAACTCCTACAATGAGCAGTTCTTC.

This clone has just one count. The V call is TRBV19, the J call TRBJ1-2; 7 positions match TRBD1. CDR1 is LNHDA and CDR2 is SQIVND in the germline V gene (reference sequence). V was pared by 1 base and J by 2 bases, with 10 bases of the junction left unmatched. The CDR3 extends over 17 amino acids. As DNA, the CDR3 is TGTGCCAGTAGTATAGGACAGGGATTACGGACGAACTATGGCTACACCTTC. This codes for CASSIGQGLRTNYGYTF. Drawing the rest from reference TRBV19 and TRBJ1-2, the complete variable domain is DGGITQSPKYLFRKEGQNVTLSCEQNLNHDAMYWYRQDPGQGLRLIYYSQIVNDFQKGDIAEGYSVSREKKESFPLTVTSAQKNPTAFYLCASSIGQGLRTNYGYTFGSGTRLTVV.

V is TRBV7-2 and J is TRBJ2-1, with D possibly matching TRBD2 (6 bases). CDR1 is SGHTA, CDR2 FQGNSA, per germline. CDR3 length equals 15 residues. V gave up 4 bases and J gave up 2 bases, with 12 bases separating them. CDR3 sequence (DNA): TGTGCCAGCAGCTCTGTGGCGGGAACCTACAATGAGCAGTTCTTC. Translating gives CASSSVAGTYNEQFF.

The V gene is TRBV9, the J gene TRBJ2-3; 16 bases map to TRBD2. The ends lost 4 bases at V and 5 bases at J; junction bases unmatched: 7. The CDR3 consists of 17 residues. Germline CDR1 SGDLS, CDR2 YYNGEE. The CDR3 protein is CASSFGTSGRAVDTQYF. CDR3 nucleotides: TGTGCCAGCAGCTTCGGGACTAGCGGGAGGGCCGTAGATACGCAGTATTTT.

The rearrangement uses TRBV19 and TRBJ1-4; D perhaps matches TRBD1 (6 bases). The V and J ends lost 5 bases and 5 bases respectively, with 15 bases between them. CDR3 size: 15 residues. Per the germline V gene, CDR1 is LNHDA and CDR2 is SQIVND (reference sequence). The CDR3 DNA follows: TGTGCCAGTAGTCCTCGGTGGACAGCAAATGAAAAACTGTTTTTT. The encoded protein is CASSPRWTANEKLFF.

The chain joins TRBV9 to TRBJ2-3; TRBD2 agrees at 12 bases. Germline assignment: CDR1 SGDLS and CDR2 YYNGEE. The CDR3 consists of 16 residues. The junction had 6 bases not matched to a gene; V was cut back by 3 bases and J by 4 bases. CDR3: CASSAGGLAGPDTQYF. DNA of the CDR3: TGTGCCAGCAGCGCTGGTGGACTAGCGGGACCAGATACGCAGTATTTT. Full variable domain (outside the CDR3, taken from reference TRBV9 and TRBJ2-3): DSGVTQTPKHLITATGQRVTLRCSPRSGDLSVYWYQQSLDQGLQFLIQYYNGEERAKGNILERFSAQQFPDLHSELNLSSLELGDSALYFCASSAGGLAGPDTQYFGPGTRLTVL.

The V call is TRBV10-3, the J call TRBJ1-1, with D tentatively TRBD1 (6 bases). The CDR3 extends over 13 amino acids. Trimming pared 4 bases from V and 8 bases from J, leaving 14 bases between. Per germline, CDR1 ENHRY and CDR2 SYGVKD. The chain's CDR3 is CAISGGGAGEAFF. The CDR3 coding sequence is TGTGCCATCAGTGGGGGGGGCGCTGGCGAAGCTTTCTTT.